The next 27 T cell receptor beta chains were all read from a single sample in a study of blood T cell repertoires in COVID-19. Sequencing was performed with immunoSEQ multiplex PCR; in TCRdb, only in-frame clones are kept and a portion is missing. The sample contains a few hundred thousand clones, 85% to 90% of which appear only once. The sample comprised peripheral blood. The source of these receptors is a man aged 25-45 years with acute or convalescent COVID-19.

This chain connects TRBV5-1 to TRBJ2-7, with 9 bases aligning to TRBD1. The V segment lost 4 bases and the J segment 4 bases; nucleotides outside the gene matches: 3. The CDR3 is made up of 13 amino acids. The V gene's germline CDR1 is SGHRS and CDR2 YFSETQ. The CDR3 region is CASSRDRAYEQYF. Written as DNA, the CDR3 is TGCGCCAGCAGCCGGGACAGGGCTTACGAGCAGTACTTC.

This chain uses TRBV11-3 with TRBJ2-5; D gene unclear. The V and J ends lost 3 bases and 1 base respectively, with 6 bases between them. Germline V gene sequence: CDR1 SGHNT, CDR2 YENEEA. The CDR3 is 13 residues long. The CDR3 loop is CASSFAGQETQYF. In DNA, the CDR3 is TGTGCCAGCAGCTTTGCCGGCCAAGAGACCCAGTACTTC.

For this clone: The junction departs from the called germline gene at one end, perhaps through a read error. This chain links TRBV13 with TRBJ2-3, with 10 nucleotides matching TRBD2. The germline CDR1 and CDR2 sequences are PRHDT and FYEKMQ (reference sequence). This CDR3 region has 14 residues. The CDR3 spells CAGSSGLAEDTQYF. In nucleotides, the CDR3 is TGTGCCGGCAGCTCTGGACTAGCGGAAGATACGCAGTATTTT.

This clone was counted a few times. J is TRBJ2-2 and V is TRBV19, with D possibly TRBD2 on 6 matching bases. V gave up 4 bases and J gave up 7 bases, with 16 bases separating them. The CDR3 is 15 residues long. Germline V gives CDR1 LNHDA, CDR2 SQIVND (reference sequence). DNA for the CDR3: TGTGCCAGTAGTAGGAGGGGCTCCGGCAACGGGGAGCTGTTTTTT. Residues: CASSRRGSGNGELFF.

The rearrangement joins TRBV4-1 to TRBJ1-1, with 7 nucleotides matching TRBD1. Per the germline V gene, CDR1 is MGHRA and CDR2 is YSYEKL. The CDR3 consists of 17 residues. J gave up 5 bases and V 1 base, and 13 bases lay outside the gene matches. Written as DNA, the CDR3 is TGCGCCAGCAGCCAAGTCTTAAAGGGGGCCGCGGGGACTGAAGCTTTCTTT. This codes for CASSQVLKGAAGTEAFF.

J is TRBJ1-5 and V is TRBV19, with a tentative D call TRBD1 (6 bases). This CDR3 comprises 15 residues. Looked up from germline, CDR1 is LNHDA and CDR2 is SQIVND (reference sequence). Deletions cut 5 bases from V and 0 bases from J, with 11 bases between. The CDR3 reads CASSSTGYSNQPQHF. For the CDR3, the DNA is TGTGCCAGTAGTTCGACAGGCTATAGCAATCAGCCCCAGCATTTT. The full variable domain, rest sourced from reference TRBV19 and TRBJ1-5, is DGGITQSPKYLFRKEGQNVTLSCEQNLNHDAMYWYRQDPGQGLRLIYYSQIVNDFQKGDIAEGYSVSREKKESFPLTVTSAQKNPTAFYLCASSSTGYSNQPQHFGDGTRLSIL.

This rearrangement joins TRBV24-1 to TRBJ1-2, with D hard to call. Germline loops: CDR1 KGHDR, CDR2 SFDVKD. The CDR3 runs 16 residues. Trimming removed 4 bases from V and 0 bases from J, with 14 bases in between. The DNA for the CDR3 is TGTGCCACCAGTGACGCCGGGATCCAAGCTAACTATGGCTACACCTTC. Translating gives CATSDAGIQANYGYTF.

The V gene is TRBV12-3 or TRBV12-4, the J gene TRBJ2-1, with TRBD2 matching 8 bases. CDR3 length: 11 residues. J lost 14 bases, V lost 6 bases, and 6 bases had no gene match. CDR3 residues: CASSQRGLEFF. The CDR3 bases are TGTGCCAGCAGCCAGCGGGGGCTAGAGTTCTTC.

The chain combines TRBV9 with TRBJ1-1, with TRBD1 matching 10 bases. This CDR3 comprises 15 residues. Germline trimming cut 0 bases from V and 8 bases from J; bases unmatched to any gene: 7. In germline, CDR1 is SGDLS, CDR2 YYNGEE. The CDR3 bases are TGTGCCAGCAGCGTAGACCATGGGGACAGGGGCGAAGCTTTCTTT. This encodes CASSVDHGDRGEAFF.

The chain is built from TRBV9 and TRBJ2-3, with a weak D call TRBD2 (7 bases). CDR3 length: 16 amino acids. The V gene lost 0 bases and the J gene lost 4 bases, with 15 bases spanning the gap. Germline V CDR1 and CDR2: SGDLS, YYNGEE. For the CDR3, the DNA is TGTGCCAGCAGCGTAGCAAGGGGGAGGGCCGCAGATACGCAGTATTTT. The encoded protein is CASSVARGRAADTQYF.

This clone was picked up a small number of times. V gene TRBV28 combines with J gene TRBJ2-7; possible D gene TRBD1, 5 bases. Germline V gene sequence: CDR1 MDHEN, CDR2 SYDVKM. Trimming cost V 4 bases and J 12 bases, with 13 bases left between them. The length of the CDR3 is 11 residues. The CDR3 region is CASSSRTQPYF. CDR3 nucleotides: TGTGCCAGCAGTTCCCGGACACAGCCGTACTTC.

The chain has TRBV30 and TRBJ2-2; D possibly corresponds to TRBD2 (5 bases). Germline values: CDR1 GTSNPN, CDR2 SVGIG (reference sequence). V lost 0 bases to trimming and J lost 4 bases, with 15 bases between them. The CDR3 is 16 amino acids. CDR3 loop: CAWSVSFWRATGELFF. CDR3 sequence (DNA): TGTGCCTGGAGTGTTTCCTTCTGGCGGGCCACCGGGGAGCTGTTTTTT. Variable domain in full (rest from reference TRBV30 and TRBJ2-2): SQTIHQWPATLVQPVGSPLSLECTVEGTSNPNLYWYRQAAGRGLQLLFYSVGIGQISSEVPQNLSASRPQDRQFILSSKKLLLSDSGFYLCAWSVSFWRATGELFFGEGSRLTVL.

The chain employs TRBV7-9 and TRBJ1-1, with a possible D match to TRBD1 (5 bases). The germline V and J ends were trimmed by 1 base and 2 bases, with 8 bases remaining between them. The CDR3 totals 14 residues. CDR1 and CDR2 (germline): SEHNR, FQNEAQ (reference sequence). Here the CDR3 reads CASSLGTPNTEAFF. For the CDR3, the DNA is TGTGCCAGCAGCTTAGGGACACCCAACACTGAAGCTTTCTTT.

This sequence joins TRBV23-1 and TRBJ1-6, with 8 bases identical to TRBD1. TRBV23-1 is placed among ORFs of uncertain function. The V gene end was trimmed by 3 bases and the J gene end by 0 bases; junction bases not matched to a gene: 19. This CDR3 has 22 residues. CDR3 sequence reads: CASSQDPTGARHESSYNSPLHF. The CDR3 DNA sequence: TGCGCCAGCAGTCAGGACCCGACAGGGGCTCGACACGAAAGCTCCTATAATTCACCCCTCCACTTT.

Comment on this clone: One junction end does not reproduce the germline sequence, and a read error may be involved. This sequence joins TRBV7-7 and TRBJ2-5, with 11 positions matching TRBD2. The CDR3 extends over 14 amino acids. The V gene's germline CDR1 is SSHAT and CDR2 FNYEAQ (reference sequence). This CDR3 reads CASSVAGGLETQYF. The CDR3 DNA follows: TGTGCTAGCAGCGTAGCGGGGGGGCTTGAGACCCAGTACTTC.

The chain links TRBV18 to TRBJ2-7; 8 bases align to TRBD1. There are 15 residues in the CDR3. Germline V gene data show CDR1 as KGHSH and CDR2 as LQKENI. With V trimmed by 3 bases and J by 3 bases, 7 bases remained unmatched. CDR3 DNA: TGTGCCAGCTCACCGGACAGGGCCTTGGGCTACGAGCAGTACTTC. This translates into CASSPDRALGYEQYF.

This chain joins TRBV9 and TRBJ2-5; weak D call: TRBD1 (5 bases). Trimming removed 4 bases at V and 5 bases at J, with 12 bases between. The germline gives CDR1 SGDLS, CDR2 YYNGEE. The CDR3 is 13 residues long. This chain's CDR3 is CASSQGSWETQYF. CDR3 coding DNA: TGTGCCAGCAGCCAGGGTTCATGGGAGACCCAGTACTTC.

The CDR3 DNA reads TGTGCCAGCTGGGGACAGGGACCCATGAACACTGAAGCTTTCTTT. Its translation: CASWGQGPMNTEAFF. This rearrangement joins TRBV2 to TRBJ1-1; 9 bases are a match to TRBD1. V lost 8 bases, J lost 0 bases, and 7 bases stayed unmatched. Germline V gene lookup returns CDR1 SNHLY and CDR2 FYNNEI. The CDR3 runs to 15 residues.

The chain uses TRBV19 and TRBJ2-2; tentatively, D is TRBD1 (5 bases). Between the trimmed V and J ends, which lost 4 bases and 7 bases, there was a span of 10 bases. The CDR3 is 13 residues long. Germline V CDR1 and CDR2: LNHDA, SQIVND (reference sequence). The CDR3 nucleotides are TGTGCCAGTAGTACACCAGGGATCGGGGAGCTGTTTTTT. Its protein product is CASSTPGIGELFF.

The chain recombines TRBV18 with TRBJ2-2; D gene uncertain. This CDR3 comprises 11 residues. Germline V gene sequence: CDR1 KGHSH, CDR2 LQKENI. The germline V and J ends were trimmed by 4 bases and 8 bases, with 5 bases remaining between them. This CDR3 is CASSQAGELFF. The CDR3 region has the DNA TGTGCCAGCTCACAAGCAGGGGAGCTGTTTTTT.

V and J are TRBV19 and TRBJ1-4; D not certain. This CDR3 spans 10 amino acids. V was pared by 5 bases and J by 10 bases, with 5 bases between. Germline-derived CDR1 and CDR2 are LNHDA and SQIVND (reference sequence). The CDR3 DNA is TGTGCCAGTAGTTCGGGAAAACTGTTTTTT. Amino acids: CASSSGKLFF. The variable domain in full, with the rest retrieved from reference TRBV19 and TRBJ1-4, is DGGITQSPKYLFRKEGQNVTLSCEQNLNHDAMYWYRQDPGQGLRLIYYSQIVNDFQKGDIAEGYSVSREKKESFPLTVTSAQKNPTAFYLCASSSGKLFFGSGTQLSVL.

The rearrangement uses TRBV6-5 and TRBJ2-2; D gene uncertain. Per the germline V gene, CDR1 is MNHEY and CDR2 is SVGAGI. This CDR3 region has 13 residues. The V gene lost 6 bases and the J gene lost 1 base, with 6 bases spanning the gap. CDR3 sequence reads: CASRTENTGELFF. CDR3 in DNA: TGTGCCAGCAGAACTGAGAACACCGGGGAGCTGTTTTTT.

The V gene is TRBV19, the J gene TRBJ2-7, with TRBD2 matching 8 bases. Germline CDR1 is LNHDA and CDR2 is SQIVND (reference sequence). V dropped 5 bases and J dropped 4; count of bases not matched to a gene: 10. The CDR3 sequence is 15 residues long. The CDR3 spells CASSDPSGSKYEQYF. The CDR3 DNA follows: TGTGCCAGTAGTGACCCCAGCGGGAGTAAGTACGAGCAGTACTTC.

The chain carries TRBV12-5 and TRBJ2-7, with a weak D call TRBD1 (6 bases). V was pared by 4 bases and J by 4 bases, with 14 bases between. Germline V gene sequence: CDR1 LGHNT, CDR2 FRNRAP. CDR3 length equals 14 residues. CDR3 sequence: CASGSSRGSYEQYF. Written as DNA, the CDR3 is TGTGCTAGTGGTTCGTCCAGGGGCTCGTACGAGCAGTACTTC.

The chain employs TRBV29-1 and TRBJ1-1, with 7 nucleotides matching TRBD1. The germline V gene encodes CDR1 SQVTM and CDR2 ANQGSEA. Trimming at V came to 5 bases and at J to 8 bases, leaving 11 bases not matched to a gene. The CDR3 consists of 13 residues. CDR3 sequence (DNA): TGCAGCGTTAAGTCAAGGGGGCCCTCCGAAGCTTTCTTT. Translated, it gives CSVKSRGPSEAFF.

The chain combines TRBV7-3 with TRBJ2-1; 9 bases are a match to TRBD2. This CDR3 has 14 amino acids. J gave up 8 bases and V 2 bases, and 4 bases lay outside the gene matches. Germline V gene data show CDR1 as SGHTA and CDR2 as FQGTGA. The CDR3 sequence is CASSLAGGPDEQFF. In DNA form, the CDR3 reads TGTGCCAGCAGCTTAGCGGGAGGGCCCGATGAGCAGTTCTTC. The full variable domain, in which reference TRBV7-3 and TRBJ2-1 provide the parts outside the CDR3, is GAGVSQTPSNKVTEKGKYVELRCDPISGHTALYWYRQSLGQGPEFLIYFQGTGAADDSGLPNDRFFAVRPEGSVSTLKIQRTERGDSAVYLCASSLAGGPDEQFFGPGTRLTVL.

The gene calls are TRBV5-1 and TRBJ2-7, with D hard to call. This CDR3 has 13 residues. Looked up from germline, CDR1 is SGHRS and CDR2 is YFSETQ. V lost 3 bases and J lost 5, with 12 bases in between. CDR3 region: CASSSKLGDEQYF. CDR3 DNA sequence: TGCGCCAGCAGCTCGAAATTGGGCGACGAGCAGTACTTC.